The 15 T cell receptor beta chains in this list originate from one sample, sequenced in a study of T cells in Graves' hyperthyroidism and ophthalmopathy. RNA transcripts yielded amplified TCR beta CDR3 regions. First-round RT-PCR targeting the TCR CDR3 was performed with the HTBI primer set. TCRdb passed the multiplex PCR reads through MiXCR, listing each CDR3 protein once. The repertoire holds about 360,000 distinct CDR3 sequences, with roughly 14% as singletons. Sequenced input: blood. These receptor sequences come from a man aged 25-45 years with Graves' hyperthyroidism that later progressed to Graves' ophthalmopathy.

The chain is built from TRBV24-1 and TRBJ1-5, with D uncertain. V lost 1 base, J lost 4 bases, and 7 bases lay in between. The germline V gene has CDR1 KGHDR and CDR2 SFDVKD. The CDR3 runs 14 residues. The CDR3 DNA reads as TGTGCCACCAGTGATTTAAGCGGTAATCAGCCCCAGCATTTT. This sequence encodes CATSDLSGNQPQHF.

The chain is built from TRBV28 and TRBJ1-1; TRBD1 might be the D (5 bases). This CDR3 has 14 residues. Germline lookup yields CDR1 MDHEN and CDR2 SYDVKM. The V gene lost 4 bases and the J gene lost 3 bases, with 12 bases spanning the gap. CDR3 nucleotides: TGTGCCAGCAGTTCCGGGGCCCTACACACTGAAGCTTTCTTT. Encoded protein: CASSSGALHTEAFF.

This clonotype was seen repeatedly, ten times or more. The gene calls are TRBV12-3 or TRBV12-4 and TRBJ1-1; D may be TRBD1 (5 bases). V lost 6 bases and J lost 4, with 12 bases in between. The CDR3 totals 13 residues. The chain's CDR3 is CASRSEGSTEAFF. The DNA of the CDR3 is TGTGCCAGCAGGAGCGAGGGGAGCACTGAAGCTTTCTTT.

In this sample, this clonotype turned up many times. The J gene is TRBJ2-1, the V gene TRBV3-1; 9 positions match TRBD2. Germline V gene sequence: CDR1 LGHDT, CDR2 YNNKEL (reference sequence). Losses at the gene ends were 4 bases for V and 3 bases for J; bases not matched to a gene: 4. This CDR3 is 15 amino acids long. CDR3 residues: CASSRQRGVYNEQFF. CDR3 nucleotides: TGTGCCAGCAGCCGTCAGCGGGGGGTCTACAATGAGCAGTTCTTC.

There are many counts of this clonotype. J is TRBJ2-2 and V is TRBV27; 11 bases align to TRBD2. Trimming cost V 2 bases and J 0 bases; bases outside gene matches: 8. Germline V CDR1 and CDR2: MNHEY, SMNVEV (reference sequence). This CDR3 has 19 amino acids. Here the CDR3 reads CASSLNLAGGHANTGELFF. In DNA, the CDR3 is TGTGCCAGCAGTTTAAATCTAGCGGGGGGTCACGCGAACACCGGGGAGCTGTTTTTT.

As to this clonotype: Given the absence of the conserved phenylalanine or tryptophan at the CDR3 end, a read error is likely. This chain uses TRBV6-6 with TRBJ2-5; D uncertain. Germline V gene data show CDR1 as MNHNY and CDR2 as SVGAGI (reference sequence). This CDR3 contains 14 residues. V was trimmed by 0 bases and J by 5 bases, leaving 10 bases between them. In nucleotides, the CDR3 is TGTGCCAGCAGTTACTCGATGGCAGACGAGACCCAGTACCTC. This codes for CASSYSMADETQYL.

This clonotype was observed at least ten times. This sequence joins TRBV5-1 and TRBJ2-7; 9 nucleotides line up with TRBD2. With 0 bases clipped from V and 0 bases from J, the junction kept 7 bases outside the gene matches. Germline CDR1 reads SGHRS; CDR2 reads YFSETQ. The CDR3 consists of 17 residues. CDR3: CASSLAASGASSYEQYF. CDR3 sequence (DNA): TGCGCCAGCAGCTTGGCAGCTAGCGGGGCGAGCTCCTACGAGCAGTACTTC. Together with reference TRBV5-1 and TRBJ2-7, the CDR3 gives the full variable domain: KAGVTQTPRYLIKTRGQQVTLSCSPISGHRSVSWYQQTPGQGLQFLFEYFSETQRNKGNFPGRFSGRQFSNSRSEMNVSTLELGDSALYLCASSLAASGASSYEQYFGPGTRLTVT.

There are many counts of this clonotype. This chain joins TRBV3-1 and TRBJ2-4; D not resolved. The length of the CDR3 is 15 residues. In germline, CDR1 is LGHDT, CDR2 YNNKEL (reference sequence). V was shortened by 1 base and J by 8 bases, with 15 bases between the two germline ends. CDR3 sequence: CASSQGLVRPDIQYF. The CDR3, as DNA: TGTGCCAGCAGCCAAGGGCTAGTCCGCCCGGACATTCAGTACTTC.

This clonotype was observed at least ten times. This chain joins TRBV13 and TRBJ2-7, with 7 bases identical to TRBD1. V shed 5 bases, J shed 6 bases, and the junction held 10 bases outside the gene matches. The CDR3 consists of 14 residues. Germline V gene data show CDR1 as PRHDT and CDR2 as FYEKMQ (reference sequence). CDR3 DNA sequence: TGTGCCAGCAGCCCCGTCGGGACAGTGAGCGAGCAGTACTTC. Its translation: CASSPVGTVSEQYF.

This clonotype was observed at least ten times. The chain joins TRBV7-3 to TRBJ2-1; maybe TRBD1 (6 bases). CDR3 size: 15 residues. Germline CDR1 and CDR2: SGHTA and FQGTGA. Trimming took 0 bases from V and 7 from J, leaving 13 bases between them. CDR3 amino acids: CASSLTGGANNEQFF. In DNA form, the CDR3 reads TGTGCCAGCAGCTTAACAGGGGGAGCTAATAATGAGCAGTTCTTC.

This clonotype was seen a handful of times. An end of the junction differs from the germline gene, which may be a read error. The V call is TRBV19, the J call TRBJ2-5; 13 nucleotides agree with TRBD2. The CDR3 length is 12 residues. The V gene's germline CDR1 is LNHDA and CDR2 SQIVND (reference sequence). CDR3 nucleotide sequence: TGTGCCAGTAAGGGACTAGCGGGGCCCCAGTATTTC. Its protein is CASKGLAGPQYF.

This clonotype has ten or more counts. This sequence joins TRBV28 and TRBJ2-3; the match to TRBD2 covers 7 bases. V shed 10 bases and J 2 bases; nucleotides not matched to a gene: 12. The CDR3 is 15 residues long. Per the germline V gene, CDR1 is MDHEN and CDR2 is SYDVKM. The CDR3, as DNA: TGTGCCATCCAAGGTGGGGGGAGGGTCACAGATACGCAGTATTTT. This gives the protein CAIQGGGRVTDTQYF.

This clonotype was found a few times. The chain joins TRBV27 to TRBJ2-1; tentatively, D is TRBD2 (6 bases). The germline V gene encodes CDR1 MNHEY and CDR2 SMNVEV (reference sequence). The V end was cut by 3 bases, the J end by 6 bases, with 12 bases between. The CDR3 has 14 amino acids. In nucleotides, the CDR3 is TGTGCCAGCAGTTTCCCCGGGGGAGGCAATGAGCAGTTCTTC. It yields the protein CASSFPGGGNEQFF.

V usage is TRBV15 and J usage is TRBJ2-1, with D possibly matching TRBD2 (6 bases). With 2 bases removed from V and 0 bases from J, the gap between germline ends came to 14 bases. Germline loops: CDR1 LNHNV, CDR2 YYDKDF (reference sequence). The CDR3 consists of 17 residues. CDR3 protein: CATSRKHSGSSYNEQFF. The CDR3 DNA follows: TGTGCCACCAGCAGAAAGCATAGCGGTAGCTCCTACAATGAGCAGTTCTTC.

This clonotype was seen repeatedly, ten times or more. V gene TRBV28 combines with J gene TRBJ1-2; D is undetermined. Germline lookup yields CDR1 MDHEN and CDR2 SYDVKM. V lost 10 bases and J 2 bases, leaving 11 bases between the germline ends. CDR3 length equals 12 residues. CDR3 DNA sequence: TGTGCCACCAAACTGCGCAACTATGGCTACACCTTC. Translating gives CATKLRNYGYTF.